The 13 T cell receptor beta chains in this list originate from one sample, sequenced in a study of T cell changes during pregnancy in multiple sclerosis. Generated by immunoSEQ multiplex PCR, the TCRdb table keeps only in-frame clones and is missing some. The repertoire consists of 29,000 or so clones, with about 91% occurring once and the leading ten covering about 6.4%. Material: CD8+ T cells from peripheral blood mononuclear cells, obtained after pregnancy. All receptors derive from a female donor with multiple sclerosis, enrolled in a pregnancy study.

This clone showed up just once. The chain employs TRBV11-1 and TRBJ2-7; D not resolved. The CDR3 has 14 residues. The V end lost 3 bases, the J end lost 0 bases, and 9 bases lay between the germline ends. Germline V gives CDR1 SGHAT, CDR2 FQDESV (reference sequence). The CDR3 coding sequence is TGTGCCAGCAGCTTCGAACCCGGCTCCTACGAGCAGTACTTC. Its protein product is CASSFEPGSYEQYF.

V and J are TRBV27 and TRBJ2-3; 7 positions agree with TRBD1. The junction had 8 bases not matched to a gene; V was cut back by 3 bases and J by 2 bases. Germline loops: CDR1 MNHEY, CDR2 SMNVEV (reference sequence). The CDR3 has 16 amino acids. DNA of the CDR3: TGTGCCAGCAGTTTCAGGGGGTATGGAAACACAGATACGCAGTATTTT. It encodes CASSFRGYGNTDTQYF.

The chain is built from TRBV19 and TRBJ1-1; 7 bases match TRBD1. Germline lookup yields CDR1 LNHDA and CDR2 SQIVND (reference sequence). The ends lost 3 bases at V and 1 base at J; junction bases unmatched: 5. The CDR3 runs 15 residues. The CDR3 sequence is CASSISPGGNTEAFF. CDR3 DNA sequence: TGTGCCAGTAGTATCTCCCCAGGGGGGAACACTGAAGCTTTCTTT.

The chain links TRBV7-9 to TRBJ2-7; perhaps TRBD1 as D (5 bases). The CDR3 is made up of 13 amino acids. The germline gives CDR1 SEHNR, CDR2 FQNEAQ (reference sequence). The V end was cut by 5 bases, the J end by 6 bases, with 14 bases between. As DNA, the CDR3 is TGTGCCAGCAGCCTAGGGGTTCGGAGCGAGCAGTACTTC. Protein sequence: CASSLGVRSEQYF. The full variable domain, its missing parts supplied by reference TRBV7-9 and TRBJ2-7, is DTGVSQNPRHKITKRGQNVTFRCDPISEHNRLYWYRQTLGQGPEFLTYFQNEAQLEKSRLLSDRFSAERPKGSFSTLEIQRTEQGDSAMYLCASSLGVRSEQYFGPGTRLTVT.

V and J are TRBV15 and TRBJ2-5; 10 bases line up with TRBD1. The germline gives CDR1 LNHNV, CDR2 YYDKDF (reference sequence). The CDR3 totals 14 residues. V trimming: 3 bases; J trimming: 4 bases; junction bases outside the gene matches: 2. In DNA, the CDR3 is TGTGCCACCAGCAGGGGACAGGGGTTAGAGACCCAGTACTTC. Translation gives CATSRGQGLETQYF.

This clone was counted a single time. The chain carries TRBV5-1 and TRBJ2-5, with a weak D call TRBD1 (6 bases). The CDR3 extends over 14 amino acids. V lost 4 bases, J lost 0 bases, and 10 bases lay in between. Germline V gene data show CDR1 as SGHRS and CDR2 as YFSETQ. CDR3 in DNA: TGCGCCAGCAGCGGCGGACAGTACCAAGAGACCCAGTACTTC. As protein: CASSGGQYQETQYF.

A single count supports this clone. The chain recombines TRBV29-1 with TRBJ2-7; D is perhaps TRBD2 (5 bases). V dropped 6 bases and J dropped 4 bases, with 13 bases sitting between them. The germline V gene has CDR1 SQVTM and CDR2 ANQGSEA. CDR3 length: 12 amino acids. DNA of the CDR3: TGCAGCGTAGGATCATCGGGGTACGAGCAGTACTTC. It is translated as CSVGSSGYEQYF.

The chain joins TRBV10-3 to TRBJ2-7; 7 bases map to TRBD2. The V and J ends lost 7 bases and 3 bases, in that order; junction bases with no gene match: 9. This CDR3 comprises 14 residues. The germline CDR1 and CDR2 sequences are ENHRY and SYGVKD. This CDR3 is CAINTGTTSYEQYF. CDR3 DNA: TGTGCCATCAACACCGGGACTACTAGCTACGAGCAGTACTTC.

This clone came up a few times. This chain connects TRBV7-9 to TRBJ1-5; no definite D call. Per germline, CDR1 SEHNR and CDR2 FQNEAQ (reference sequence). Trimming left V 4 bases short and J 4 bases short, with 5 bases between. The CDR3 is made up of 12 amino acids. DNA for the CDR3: TGTGCCAGCAGCTACACAAATCAGCCCCAGCATTTT. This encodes CASSYTNQPQHF.

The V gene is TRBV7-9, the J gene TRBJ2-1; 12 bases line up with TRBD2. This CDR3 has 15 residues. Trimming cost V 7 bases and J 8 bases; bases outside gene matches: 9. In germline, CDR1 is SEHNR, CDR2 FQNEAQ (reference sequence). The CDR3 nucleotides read TGTGCCAGCACCCCGACTAGCGGGAGTAGGTATGAGCAGTTCTTC. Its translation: CASTPTSGSRYEQFF.

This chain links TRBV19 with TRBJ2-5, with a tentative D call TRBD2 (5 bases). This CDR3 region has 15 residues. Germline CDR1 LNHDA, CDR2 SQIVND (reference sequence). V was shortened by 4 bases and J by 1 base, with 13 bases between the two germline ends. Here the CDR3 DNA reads TGTGCCAGTAGTACGGGGTGGTTCCGCCAAGAGACCCAGTACTTC. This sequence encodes CASSTGWFRQETQYF.

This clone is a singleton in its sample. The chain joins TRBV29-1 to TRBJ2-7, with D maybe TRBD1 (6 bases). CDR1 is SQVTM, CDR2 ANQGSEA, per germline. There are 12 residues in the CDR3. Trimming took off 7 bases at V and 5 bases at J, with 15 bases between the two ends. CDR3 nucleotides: TGCAGCGCCAAAGGGGGTGAGAACGAGCAGTACTTC. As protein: CSAKGGENEQYF.

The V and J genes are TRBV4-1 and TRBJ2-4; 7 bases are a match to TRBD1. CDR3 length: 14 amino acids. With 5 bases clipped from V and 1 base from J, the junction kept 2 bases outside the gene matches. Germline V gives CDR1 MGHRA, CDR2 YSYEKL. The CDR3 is CASSDRVAKNIQYF. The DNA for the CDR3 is TGCGCCAGCAGCGACAGGGTCGCCAAAAACATTCAGTACTTC.